This TCR beta chain was sequenced for a study of T cell clonality in common variable immunodeficiency. Study-level points and caveats: Reportedly, TCR beta sequences from common variable immunodeficiency showed fewer deletions and N-nucleotide insertions. Compared with controls, CVID subjects had fewer shared TCRbeta clones.

CDR1 is SGHRS, CDR2 YFSETQ, per germline. The CDR3 runs to 14 residues. The ends lost 3 bases at V and 8 bases at J; junction bases unmatched: 6. Method: immunoSEQ multiplex PCR; TCRdb's copy keeps in-frame clones and lacks some. Singletons are absent from the sample, which has some 28,000 clones. Notes on this clone: Its matching antigen is unknown. The CDR3 extends 3 residues past the end of the read, so its final part is completed from the germline J gene.

This TCR was recovered from a person aged 18 to 75 in good health. The genes are TRBV5-1 and TRBJ1-4; 8 positions match TRBD1. The sample was peripheral blood mononuclear cells. CDR3 bases read: TGCGCCAGCAGCTCCAGGGGGCGGGAGGAAAAA. Its translation: CASSSRGREEK. The complete CDR3 sequence is CASSSRGREEKLFF.